Sequencing of this T cell receptor (beta chain) was carried out in a study of shared clonotypes between healthy human individuals. Background on the study: CD4 naive cells filled three plates per donor, CD4 memory three, CD8 naive two and CD8 memory one.

The protocol was immunoSEQ multiplex PCR, while the TCRdb copy is restricted to in-frame clones and leaves out a portion. The sample yields some 1.5 million clones, approximately 96% seen once. V dropped 2 bases and J dropped 1; count of bases not matched to a gene: 3. The CDR3 loop spans 16 amino acids. CDR1 and CDR2 (germline): SGHRS, YFSETQ. Whole-study findings and limits: The small donor group covered limited genetic and exposure diversity.

Concerning this clone: Its specificity is unknown.

This sequence originates from a man in his thirties or forties in good health. The rearrangement uses TRBV5-1 and TRBJ2-2, with 9 bases lining up with TRBD2. Sequenced sample: naive CD4+ T cells sorted from blood. The sample's subset: CD45RA+ positively selected. DNA of the CDR3: TGCGCCAGCAGCTTAATAGCGGGAGTGAACACCGGGGAGCTGTTTTTT. It codes for CASSLIAGVNTGELFF.